This T cell receptor beta chain was captured by sequencing in a study of blood T cell repertoires in COVID-19. Study-level information: There were acute and convalescent COVID-19 samples, and they came from the United States, Italy and Spain. T cells, B-cell-depleted T cells, or PBMCs provided the cDNA or gDNA that served as material.

In the study's own analysis: From reference gene primer amplification, estimates of nucleated cell counts were derived. Generated by immunoSEQ multiplex PCR, the TCRdb table keeps only in-frame clones and is missing some. Clone size and V and J calls were adopted from that table, with D and trimming inferred from the DNA. The data contain about 200,000 clones, around 89% of them singletons. Trimming stripped 6 bases from V and 4 bases from J, with 19 bases between. Germline-derived CDR1 and CDR2 are MDHEN and SYDVKM. CDR3 length equals 17 residues. The material sequenced was peripheral blood. The chain recombines TRBV28 with TRBJ2-6; TRBD2 might be the D (6 bases). This clonotype originated in a man aged 50 to 59 with acute or convalescent COVID-19. The CDR3 DNA sequence: TGTGCCAGCAGCCCGAGGCTCGGGGGATCAGGGGCCAACGTCCTGACTTTC. It translates to CASSPRLGGSGANVLTF.